The source of this T cell receptor beta chain is a study of T cell repertoires in cytomegalovirus infection (dated by TCRdb to the late 2010s). For context, the study as a whole: The HLA type of each donor mattered for the analysis, because public TCR beta signatures pointed to carriage of CMV infection along with the matching HLA type. Beyond this particular receptor, the publication reports: Carriers of CMV infection plus the relevant HLA type were discriminated by the cumulative frequency of public TCR beta family members in the study cohort and in an independent 352-donor cohort. The ex vivo response was dominated by HLA-C-restricted CMV-specific TCR beta clonotypes, which also provided the single most frequent clonotype in two of eight donors.

Sequencing instrument: Illumina HiSeq 1500. TCRdb reprocessing: public reads trimmed at Q25 with fastp, clones called with MiXCR, in-frame beta chains kept. Rows matching on CDR3 protein sequence are summarized as one entry with the most common DNA and genes. Across this sample there are about 97,000 distinct CDR3 sequences, with more than 15% seen only once. About 7.3% of the sample belongs to the ten largest clones. Many counts were recorded for this clonotype. Its antigen is unknown. Base qualities are missing; no much larger clone stands one base away. Deletion took 6 bases off V and 7 bases off J, with a span of 12 bases between the germline ends. From its cysteine to its phenylalanine, the CDR3 spans 13 amino acids. The CDR3 DNA has 39 bases and is translated from base 1.

Here the chain combines TRBV12-3 or TRBV12-4 and TRBJ1-4; TRBD1 is a weak D gene call, 6 bases matching. The TCR originated in a human donor in good health (CMV status not recorded). Some clones in this sample may be carry-over from other donors' samples. Material: PBMCs. The CDR3 region reads CASRQGWGEKLFF. The DNA reads as follows: TGTGCCAGCAGACAGGGTTGGGGTGAAAAACTGTTTTTT.